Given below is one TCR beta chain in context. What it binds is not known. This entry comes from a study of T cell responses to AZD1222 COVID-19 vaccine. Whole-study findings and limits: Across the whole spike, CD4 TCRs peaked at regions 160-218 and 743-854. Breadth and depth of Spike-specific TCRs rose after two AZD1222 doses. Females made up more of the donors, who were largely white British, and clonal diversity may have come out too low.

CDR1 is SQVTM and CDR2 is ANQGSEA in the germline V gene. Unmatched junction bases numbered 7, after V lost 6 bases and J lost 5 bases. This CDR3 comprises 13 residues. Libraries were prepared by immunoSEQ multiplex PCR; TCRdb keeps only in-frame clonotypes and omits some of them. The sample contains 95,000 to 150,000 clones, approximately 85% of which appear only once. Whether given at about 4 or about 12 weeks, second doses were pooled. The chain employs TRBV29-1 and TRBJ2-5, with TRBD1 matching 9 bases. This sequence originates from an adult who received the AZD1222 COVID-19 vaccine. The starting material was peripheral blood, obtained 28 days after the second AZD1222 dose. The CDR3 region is CSVEGQGGETQYF. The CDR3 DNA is TGCAGCGTGGAGGGACAGGGAGGCGAGACCCAGTACTTC.